This T cell receptor (beta chain) is drawn from a study of shared clonotypes between healthy human individuals. Study as a whole: Per donor, three plates held CD4 naive cells, three held CD4 memory, two held CD8 naive and one held CD8 memory. Study results and limitations: Estimated clonotype richness was generally higher in naive than memory subsets.

Trimming took 2 bases from V and 6 from J; bases not matched to a gene: 5. The length of the CDR3 is 16 residues. Germline V gene lookup returns CDR1 SEHNR and CDR2 FQNEAQ (reference sequence). There were only Caucasian adults among the donors, and all lived in Nashville, Tennessee. This table comes from immunoSEQ multiplex PCR, and its TCRdb copy is limited to in-frame clones, with some not included. The top ten clones hold around 1.8% of a sample with about 710,000 clones, about three quarters of them seen once. As for this clone: Its specificity is unknown.

The receptor comes from a woman aged 30 to 39 in good health. What was sequenced was memory CD4+ T cells sorted from blood. The subset denotes: CD45RA-negative fraction. The rearrangement joins TRBV7-9 to TRBJ2-1, with 12 bases aligning to TRBD2. This CDR3 reads CASSLWASGRVNEQFF. The CDR3 coding sequence is TGTGCCAGCAGCTTATGGGCTAGCGGGAGGGTCAATGAGCAGTTCTTC.